The 32 T cell receptor beta chains given below trace back to one sample, sequenced in a study of Ad26.COV2.S vaccination and SARS-CoV-2 variants. Sequencing used immunoSEQ multiplex PCR; TCRdb keeps in-frame clones, though not all of them. This repertoire shows 300,000 to 350,000 clones, 88% found once; its top ten account for around 6.4%. The treatment here: some 20 received Ad26.COV2.S at low or high dose, single or two shots; 5 received placebo; per-sample allocation not given. The samples were gathered on day 63 after the first injection of vaccine or placebo. The specimen comprised peripheral blood, sampled in a trial of Ad26.COV2.S vaccine versus placebo. All receptors derive from a person aged 18-65 years who received the Ad26.COV2.S COVID-19 vaccine or a placebo.

V gene TRBV30 combines with J gene TRBJ2-7; 9 positions agree with TRBD1. The CDR3 is made up of 14 amino acids. Germline-derived CDR1 and CDR2 are GTSNPN and SVGIG (reference sequence). Unmatched junction bases numbered 10, after V lost 4 bases and J lost 6 bases. Here the CDR3 DNA reads TGTGCCTGGAAATTCCGGACAGGGGAAGGCGAGCAGTACTTC. The encoded protein is CAWKFRTGEGEQYF.

The chain recombines TRBV9 with TRBJ1-1; D remains unclear. The CDR3 has 13 residues. Looked up from germline, CDR1 is SGDLS and CDR2 is YYNGEE. V was pared by 0 bases and J by 7 bases, with 10 bases between. The CDR3 nucleotides read TGTGCCAGCAGCGTAGAGGCGGGCGTTGAAGCTTTCTTT. This sequence encodes CASSVEAGVEAFF. Full variable domain (remainder filled in from reference TRBV9 and TRBJ1-1): DSGVTQTPKHLITATGQRVTLRCSPRSGDLSVYWYQQSLDQGLQFLIQYYNGEERAKGNILERFSAQQFPDLHSELNLSSLELGDSALYFCASSVEAGVEAFFGQGTRLTVV.

The chain recombines TRBV7-2 with TRBJ2-7; 7 bases line up with TRBD1. CDR3 size: 18 residues. Germline loops: CDR1 SGHTA, CDR2 FQGNSA. Germline trimming cut 0 bases from V and 0 bases from J; bases unmatched to any gene: 11. The CDR3 coding sequence is TGTGCCAGCAGCTTAGCGGGACAGCGGAACTCATTCTCCTACGAGCAGTACTTC. Protein sequence: CASSLAGQRNSFSYEQYF.

The gene calls are TRBV4-2 and TRBJ2-7; a weak D match, TRBD1 (6 bases). V was shortened by 1 base and J by 3 bases, with 16 bases between the two germline ends. The CDR3 has 16 amino acids. Germline V CDR1 and CDR2: LGHNA, YNFKEQ. CDR3 coding DNA: TGTGCCAGCAGCCAAGCAGTCGGACAGTCGAACTACGAGCAGTACTTC. Encoded protein: CASSQAVGQSNYEQYF.

The rearrangement uses TRBV19 and TRBJ1-1; D is perhaps TRBD1 (5 bases). This CDR3 has 12 residues. Trimming removed 3 bases from V and 7 bases from J, with 9 bases in between. CDR1 and CDR2 from the germline V gene are LNHDA and SQIVND (reference sequence). CDR3 sequence (DNA): TGTGCCAGTAGTATCGGGGGGGATGAAGCTTTCTTT. Residues: CASSIGGDEAFF.

V and J are TRBV11-2 and TRBJ1-1; D remains ambiguous. This CDR3 region has 12 residues. Germline V gene lookup returns CDR1 SGHAT and CDR2 FQNNGV. In DNA form, the CDR3 reads TGTGGGTCCCGACGGGCGAACACTGAAGCTTTCTTT. As protein: CGSRRANTEAFF. Full variable domain (remainder filled in from reference TRBV11-2 and TRBJ1-1): EAGVAQSPRYKIIEKRQSVAFWCNPISGHATLYWYQQILGQGPKLLIQFQNNGVVDDSQLPKDRFSAERLKGVDSTLKIQPAKLEDSAVYLCGSRRANTEAFFGQGTRLTVV.

The chain is built from TRBV5-1 and TRBJ2-2; 8 positions agree with TRBD2. V was pared by 4 bases and J by 2 bases, with 7 bases of the junction left unmatched. The CDR3 consists of 16 residues. Germline CDR1 and CDR2: SGHRS and YFSETQ. CDR3: CASSPALAGNTGELFF. The DNA for the CDR3 is TGCGCCAGCAGCCCTGCTCTAGCGGGCAACACCGGGGAGCTGTTTTTT.

The chain employs TRBV2 and TRBJ2-2; possible D gene TRBD2, 5 bases. Germline values: CDR1 SNHLY, CDR2 FYNNEI. The CDR3 is 14 amino acids. Between the trimmed V and J ends, which lost 10 bases and 3 bases, there was a span of 15 bases. Here the CDR3 reads CATTGRRDTGELFF. In nucleotides, the CDR3 is TGTGCCACAACTGGCAGGCGGGACACCGGGGAGCTGTTTTTT.

The chain is built from TRBV9 and TRBJ2-1, with 8 bases aligning to TRBD1. CDR1 is SGDLS and CDR2 is YYNGEE in the germline V gene. Unmatched junction bases numbered 5, after V lost 0 bases and J lost 9 bases. The CDR3 runs to 14 residues. The CDR3 coding sequence is TGTGCCAGCAGCGTAGGGCAGGGGGCGGTTGAGCAGTTCTTC. Protein: CASSVGQGAVEQFF.

This clone was observed a handful of times. J is TRBJ2-5 and V is TRBV9; 14 positions match TRBD2. V was clipped by 4 bases and J by 5 bases; unmatched bases: 7. Germline V gene sequence: CDR1 SGDLS, CDR2 YYNGEE. The CDR3 spans 16 residues. The CDR3 nucleotides are TGTGCCAGCAGCCAGCAGACTAGCGGGGGGGCCGAGACCCAGTACTTC. It translates to CASSQQTSGGAETQYF.

CDR3 nucleotide sequence: TGTGCCAGCAGCGGGGACCTCAATCAGCCCCAGCATTTT. Its protein product is CASSGDLNQPQHF. The J gene is TRBJ1-5, the V gene TRBV3-1 (or the pseudogene TRBV3-2); a possible D gene is TRBD1 (5 bases). V was cut by 5 bases and J by 3 bases, with 8 bases left in between. Germline assignment: CDR1 LGHDT and CDR2 YNNKEL (reference sequence). CDR3 size: 13 residues.

This chain connects TRBV6-1 to TRBJ1-2; 7 bases map to TRBD1. CDR1 and CDR2 (germline): MNHNS, SASEGT. This CDR3 contains 13 residues. V lost 1 base, J lost 7 bases, and 3 bases stayed unmatched. The CDR3 region is CASSEETGTGYTF. Written as DNA, the CDR3 is TGTGCCAGCAGTGAAGAGACAGGGACTGGCTACACCTTC.

This clone was observed once. V and J are TRBV30 and TRBJ1-1; a possible D gene is TRBD1 (6 bases). V gave up 8 bases and J gave up 3 bases, with 22 bases separating them. In germline, CDR1 is GTSNPN, CDR2 SVGIG (reference sequence). This CDR3 has 15 residues. The CDR3, as DNA: TGTGCCGGGTCAGACCAGGGGAGAGATTACACTGAAGCTTTCTTT. As protein: CAGSDQGRDYTEAFF.

This clone showed up just once. The chain combines TRBV2 with TRBJ1-1; 7 bases line up with TRBD1. The CDR3 has 11 residues. V shed 6 bases and J 5 bases; nucleotides not matched to a gene: 0. From germline, CDR1 is SNHLY and CDR2 FYNNEI. The CDR3 nucleotides are TGTGCCAGCAGGACAGGGACTGAAGCTTTCTTT. This sequence encodes CASRTGTEAFF.

This rearrangement joins TRBV11-1 to TRBJ2-1; 10 positions agree with TRBD2. The germline gives CDR1 SGHAT, CDR2 FQDESV (reference sequence). This CDR3 has 15 amino acids. Trimming at V came to 6 bases and at J to 8 bases, leaving 10 bases not matched to a gene. This CDR3 reads CASRTTSGVIYEQFF. DNA of the CDR3: TGTGCCAGCAGAACAACTAGCGGGGTAATATATGAGCAGTTCTTC.

This chain connects TRBV7-2 to TRBJ1-2; 10 bases map to TRBD1. Trimming took 5 bases from V and 8 from J; bases not matched to a gene: 5. The CDR3 runs to 13 residues. Germline CDR1 and CDR2: SGHTA and FQGNSA. This CDR3 reads CASSPTTGGGYTF. CDR3 DNA sequence: TGTGCCAGCAGCCCAACGACAGGGGGCGGCTACACCTTC.

V and J are TRBV4-1 and TRBJ2-2, with TRBD1 matching 10 bases. The trim removed 0 bases at V and 5 bases at J, leaving 9 bases unmatched. The CDR3 totals 18 residues. CDR1 MGHRA and CDR2 YSYEKL come from the germline V gene. The CDR3 DNA follows: TGCGCCAGCAGCCAAGATTGGGGCGGGACAGGGGAAACCGGGGAGCTGTTTTTT. It encodes CASSQDWGGTGETGELFF.

The rearrangement uses TRBV29-1 and TRBJ2-5; D is ambiguous. The CDR3 has 10 residues. V lost 0 bases, J lost 11 bases, and 7 bases lay in between. Per germline, CDR1 SQVTM and CDR2 ANQGSEA. The CDR3 reads CSVEDLGQYF. CDR3 nucleotides: TGCAGCGTTGAAGATCTAGGGCAGTACTTC.

The chain combines TRBV3-1 (or the pseudogene TRBV3-2) with TRBJ1-2; D gene uncertain. In germline, CDR1 is LGHDT, CDR2 YNNKEL (reference sequence). V dropped 3 bases and J dropped 4 bases, with 12 bases sitting between them. The CDR3 extends over 14 amino acids. CDR3 loop: CASSHSTGVYGYTF. In nucleotides, the CDR3 is TGTGCCAGCAGCCATAGCACGGGCGTCTATGGCTACACCTTC.

This clone was detected a few times. The chain joins TRBV7-2 to TRBJ1-6; 7 bases line up with TRBD1. Germline values: CDR1 SGHTA, CDR2 FQGNSA. The V and J ends lost 4 bases and 7 bases, in that order; junction bases with no gene match: 7. This CDR3 comprises 15 residues. The CDR3 bases are TGTGCCAGCAGCTCAAGACAGGGAGTAAATTCACCCCTCCACTTT. This codes for CASSSRQGVNSPLHF.

The chain recombines TRBV25-1 with TRBJ2-1, with 10 bases identical to TRBD1. Germline loops: CDR1 MGHDK, CDR2 SYGVNS. The CDR3 runs 13 residues. The V gene end was trimmed by 7 bases and the J gene end by 8 bases; junction bases not matched to a gene: 5. The CDR3, as DNA: TGTGCCAGCAAACGGACAGGGGGGGATGAGCAGTTCTTC. It codes for CASKRTGGDEQFF.

This chain links TRBV28 with TRBJ1-2; 7 bases match TRBD1. The CDR3 loop spans 13 amino acids. Germline V gene sequence: CDR1 MDHEN, CDR2 SYDVKM. Unmatched junction bases numbered 0, after V lost 2 bases and J lost 3 bases. The CDR3 is CASSLGTDYGYTF. The DNA of the CDR3 is TGTGCCAGCAGTTTAGGGACAGACTATGGCTACACCTTC.

V gene TRBV30 combines with J gene TRBJ1-2; 8 positions agree with TRBD1. This CDR3 has 15 residues. J gave up 8 bases and V 0 bases, and 11 bases lay outside the gene matches. Germline CDR1 GTSNPN, CDR2 SVGIG (reference sequence). The CDR3: CAWSVVGQGPGGYTF. CDR3 DNA: TGTGCCTGGAGTGTAGTTGGACAGGGACCCGGCGGCTACACCTTC.

Points on this clone: Different DNA sequences within this sample yield the same CDR3. The rearrangement links TRBV6-2 or TRBV6-3 to TRBJ2-1; 7 nucleotides line up with TRBD2. The CDR3 sequence is 14 residues long. J gave up 7 bases and V 2 bases, and 5 bases lay outside the gene matches. The germline V gene has CDR1 MNHEY and CDR2 SVGEGT. CDR3: CASSYRGGVNEQFF. Here the CDR3 DNA reads TGTGCCAGCAGTTACAGGGGAGGGGTGAATGAGCAGTTCTTC.

This clone showed up just once. This rearrangement joins TRBV7-9 to TRBJ1-1; tentative D call: TRBD1 (6 bases). CDR1 is SEHNR, CDR2 FQNEAQ, per germline (reference sequence). Trimming took 5 bases from V and 3 from J, leaving 13 bases between them. The CDR3 covers 14 residues. The CDR3 sequence is CASSPGNRDTEAFF. In nucleotides, the CDR3 is TGTGCCAGCAGCCCAGGGAACAGGGACACTGAAGCTTTCTTT.

This rearrangement joins TRBV5-5 to TRBJ2-2; 8 nucleotides agree with TRBD1. Germline V gene sequence: CDR1 SGHKS, CDR2 YYEKEE (reference sequence). The V segment lost 4 bases and the J segment 1 base; nucleotides outside the gene matches: 3. The CDR3 runs to 15 residues. DNA for the CDR3: TGTGCCAGCAGCCAGGACAGGGTGAACACCGGGGAGCTGTTTTTT. Translation gives CASSQDRVNTGELFF.

The chain links TRBV25-1 to TRBJ1-1; D is undetermined. Trimming left V 6 bases short and J 1 base short, with 6 bases between. CDR3 length equals 12 residues. In germline, CDR1 is MGHDK, CDR2 SYGVNS. CDR3 sequence: CASRSKNTEAFF. As DNA, the CDR3 is TGTGCCAGCAGAAGTAAGAACACTGAAGCTTTCTTT. The variable domain in full, with the rest retrieved from reference TRBV25-1 and TRBJ1-1, is EADIYQTPRYLVIGTGKKITLECSQTMGHDKMYWYQQDPGMELHLIHYSYGVNSTEKGDLSSESTVSRIRTEHFPLTLESARPSHTSQYLCASRSKNTEAFFGQGTRLTVV.

V is TRBV25-1 and J is TRBJ2-4, with a tentative D call TRBD1 (5 bases). V lost 6 bases and J 3 bases, leaving 12 bases between the germline ends. This CDR3 has 14 residues. In germline, CDR1 is MGHDK, CDR2 SYGVNS. CDR3 protein: CASRDTGGKNIQYF. CDR3 bases: TGTGCCAGCAGGGACACAGGTGGCAAAAACATTCAGTACTTC.

The V gene is TRBV15, the J gene TRBJ1-5, with D unclear. Germline lookup yields CDR1 LNHNV and CDR2 YYDKDF (reference sequence). Trimming removed 1 base from V and 3 bases from J, with 10 bases in between. The CDR3 is made up of 15 amino acids. CDR3 region: CATSRGESFNQPQHF. CDR3 DNA: TGTGCCACCAGCAGAGGAGAAAGCTTCAATCAGCCCCAGCATTTT.

This sequence joins TRBV19 and TRBJ1-2; TRBD1 might be the D (5 bases). V dropped 3 bases and J dropped 6 bases, with 14 bases sitting between them. CDR1 and CDR2 from the germline V gene are LNHDA and SQIVND (reference sequence). There are 14 residues in the CDR3. The CDR3 here is CASSMSRDRDGYTF. CDR3 DNA: TGTGCCAGTAGTATGAGCAGGGACCGGGATGGCTACACCTTC.

This clone was picked up a small number of times. The chain recombines TRBV29-1 with TRBJ2-7; 8 positions agree with TRBD1. The CDR3 length is 11 residues. J was trimmed by 4 bases and V by 5 bases; bases with no gene match: 1. Germline V gene data show CDR1 as SQVTM and CDR2 as ANQGSEA. DNA of the CDR3: TGCAGCGTTCAGGGGGCGTACGAGCAGTACTTC. This gives the protein CSVQGAYEQYF.

This chain connects TRBV14 to TRBJ1-3, with D perhaps TRBD1 (6 bases). The CDR3 runs to 16 residues. Germline assignment: CDR1 SGHDN and CDR2 FVKESK. V shed 0 bases and J shed 0 bases, with 9 bases lying between them. CDR3: CASSQEQGLSGNTIYF. The CDR3 nucleotides read TGTGCCAGCAGCCAAGAACAGGGTCTCTCTGGAAACACCATATATTTT. Based on the CDR3 plus reference TRBV14 and TRBJ1-3, the full variable domain is EAGVTQFPSHSVIEKGQTVTLRCDPISGHDNLYWYRRVMGKEIKFLLHFVKESKQDESGMPNNRFLAERTGGTYSTLKVQPAELEDSGVYFCASSQEQGLSGNTIYFGEGSWLTVV.